The T cell receptor (beta chain) under discussion was sequenced for a study of radiation and T cells in renal cell carcinoma. Time point indicated: blood 2 weeks post-SBRT. Regarding treatment: 15 Gy SBRT to primary tumor, nephrectomy 4 weeks later. TCRdb's copy holds only in-frame clones and misses some; the assay was immunoSEQ multiplex PCR. Here the sample spans tens of thousands of clones, roughly four fifths being singletons. This TCR came from a man in his sixties with renal cell carcinoma. The sample here was blood, taken from a patient whose treatment included radiotherapy and nephrectomy.

The DNA for the CDR3 is TGCGCCAGCAGCTCCGGGGGTATTGGCAATCAGCCCCAGCATTTT. Encoded protein: CASSSGGIGNQPQHF. J is TRBJ1-5 and V is TRBV4-1; possible D gene TRBD1, 5 bases. V lost 5 bases, J lost 2 bases, and 13 bases lay in between. The CDR3 extends over 15 amino acids. The germline V gene encodes CDR1 MGHRA and CDR2 YSYEKL.